This TCR delta chain was recorded in a study of Vδ1+ human thymocytes. Sequences come from RNA converted to cDNA by reverse transcription. Pooled V-gene forward primers with one constant-region reverse primer generated the CDR3 amplicons by multiplex PCR. TCRdb reprocessed the multiplex PCR reads using CATT. The sample holds some 73,000 delta-chain clones, approximately 37% seen once. The sample holds a few counts of this clone. Its antigen remains unidentified. Overall study findings and caveats: Highly polyclonal TRG and TRD repertoires with Gaussian CDR3 length distributions appeared in thymus.

Purity of the sorted Vdelta1+ thymocytes ranged from 98% to 99.6%. The junction had 13 bases not matched to a gene; V was cut back by 0 bases and J by 3 bases. Germline CDR1 reads TSWWSYY; CDR2 reads QGS. There are 19 residues in the CDR3. This TCR derives from a boy younger than two who had congenital heart surgery. J is TRDJ1 and V is TRDV1, with 10 nucleotides matching TRDD3. The sequencing input was Vdelta1+ gamma-delta thymocytes from the thymus. Regarding subset: FACS-sorted CD3+ TCRalphabeta- TCRVdelta1+ TCRVdelta2- thymocytes. The DNA of the CDR3 is TGTGCTCTTGGGGAACTTTTCCCCGTACTGGGGGATTTCCCCGATAAACTCATCTTT. Protein sequence: CALGELFPVLGDFPDKLIF.